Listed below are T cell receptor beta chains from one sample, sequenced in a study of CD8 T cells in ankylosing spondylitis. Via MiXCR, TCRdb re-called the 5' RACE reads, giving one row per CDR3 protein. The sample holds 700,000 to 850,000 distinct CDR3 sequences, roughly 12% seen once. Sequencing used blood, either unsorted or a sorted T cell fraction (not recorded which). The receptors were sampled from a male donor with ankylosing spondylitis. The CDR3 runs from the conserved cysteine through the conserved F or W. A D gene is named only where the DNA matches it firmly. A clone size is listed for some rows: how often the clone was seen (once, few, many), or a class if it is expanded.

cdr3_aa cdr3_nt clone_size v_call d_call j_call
CASSHGTVFSYEQYF TGTGCCAGCAGTCATGGGACAGTTTTCTCCTACGAGCAGTACTTC . TRBV6-1 TRBD1 TRBJ2-7
CASSIEGQAEAFF TGTGCCAGCAGTATAGAGGGACAGGCGGAAGCTTTCTTT . TRBV27 TRBD1 TRBJ1-1
CSARYLQGENEQYF TGCAGTGCTAGGTATTTGCAGGGTGAGAACGAGCAGTACTTC . TRBV20-1 . TRBJ2-7
CSAPDRLLETQYF TGCAGTGCCCCGGACAGGCTATTGGAGACCCAGTACTTC . TRBV20-1 TRBD1 TRBJ2-5
CSALVDTGSSEAFF TGCAGTGCTTTAGTAGATACAGGGTCCTCTGAAGCTTTCTTT few TRBV20-1 . TRBJ1-1
CASTSKLAGPTYEQYF TGTGCCAGCACCTCAAAACTAGCGGGACCGACCTACGAGCAGTACTTC few TRBV27 TRBD2 TRBJ2-7
CSARRAENTEAFF TGCAGTGCTAGAAGGGCCGAGAACACTGAAGCTTTCTTT many TRBV20-1 . TRBJ1-1
CASRDPRREGAGELFF TGTGCCAGCAGAGACCCCCGGAGGGAGGGCGCCGGGGAGCTGTTTTTT . TRBV28 TRBD2 TRBJ2-2
CASSSRENIQYF TGTGCCAGCAGCTCCCGCGAAAACATTCAGTACTTC few TRBV5-6 . TRBJ2-4
CASRDDGEKLFF TGTGCCAGCAGGGATGACGGGGAAAAACTGTTTTTT . TRBV2 . TRBJ1-4
CSVVPGGGSEKLFF TGCAGCGTGGTCCCGGGGGGCGGGAGTGAAAAACTGTTTTTT few TRBV29-1 . TRBJ1-4
CATSDRTGGPYNEQFF TGTGCCACCAGTGATCGGACAGGGGGCCCCTACAATGAGCAGTTCTTC many TRBV24-1 TRBD1 TRBJ2-1
CAISEIIGSTAHEQFF TGTGCCATCAGTGAGATTATAGGCTCGACAGCCCATGAGCAGTTCTTC many TRBV10-3 . TRBJ2-1
CASSLAGTEHYEQYF TGCGCCAGCAGCTTGGCCGGGACAGAGCACTACGAGCAGTACTTC few TRBV5-1 TRBD1 TRBJ2-7
CSVVIGSNTGELFF TGCAGCGTTGTTATAGGGTCGAACACCGGGGAGCTGTTTTTT few TRBV29-1 . TRBJ2-2
CSVDKAPRSIDEQFF TGCAGCGTGGATAAAGCTCCAAGGTCGATCGATGAGCAGTTCTTC many TRBV29-1 . TRBJ2-1
CASTPRSGAYNSPLHF TGTGCCAGTACCCCACGGTCGGGGGCCTATAATTCACCCCTCCACTTT . TRBV19 . TRBJ1-6
CSALTTGRYGYTF TGCAGTGCCCTGACCACAGGGAGATATGGCTACACCTTC many TRBV20-1 . TRBJ1-2
CASSQETATLKTEAFF TGCGCCAGCAGCCAAGAAACCGCGACCCTCAAGACTGAAGCTTTCTTT . TRBV4-1 . TRBJ1-1
CSVEDRGRRPLGYTF TGCAGCGTTGAAGACAGGGGGCGCCGGCCCCTTGGCTACACCTTC . TRBV29-1 TRBD1 TRBJ1-2
CASTPFGKNIQYF TGTGCCAGCACCCCTTTTGGCAAAAACATTCAGTACTTC . TRBV6-2/TRBV6-3 . TRBJ2-4
CSARDFLQGIGNTIYF TGCAGTGCTAGAGACTTTCTACAGGGGATTGGAAACACCATATATTTT . TRBV20-1 TRBD1 TRBJ1-3
CASSLPWTSGRRNEQFF TGTGCCAGCAGCTTGCCCTGGACTAGCGGGAGGAGGAATGAGCAGTTCTTC few TRBV7-2 TRBD2 TRBJ2-1
CASSPSMYTEAFF TGTGCCAGCTCACCGTCAATGTACACTGAAGCTTTCTTT . TRBV18 . TRBJ1-1
CASSPGQAWLNTGELFF TGCGCCAGCAGCCCCGGGCAAGCTTGGTTGAACACCGGGGAGCTGTTTTTT . TRBV4-3 . TRBJ2-2
CASSLVVTGLTGELFF TGTGCCAGCAGCTTGGTGGTGACAGGTTTGACCGGGGAGCTGTTTTTT many TRBV5-6 . TRBJ2-2
CASSVRGPTYEQYF TGCGCCAGCAGCGTCAGGGGGCCGACCTACGAGCAGTACTTC . TRBV5-1 TRBD1 TRBJ2-7
CASSAQEGSYYGYTF TGTGCCAGCAGCGCCCAGGAAGGGTCTTACTATGGCTACACCTTC many TRBV9 . TRBJ1-2
CASKGTGRAEKLFF TGTGCCAGCAAAGGGACAGGGCGAGCTGAAAAACTGTTTTTT . TRBV6-2/TRBV6-3 TRBD1 TRBJ1-4
CASSVSLQGNYNEQFF TGTGCCAGCAGCGTAAGCCTACAGGGAAACTACAATGAGCAGTTCTTC few TRBV9 . TRBJ2-1
CASSLMAGVSYEQYF TGCGCCAGCAGCTTGATGGCAGGGGTTTCCTACGAGCAGTACTTC . TRBV5-1 . TRBJ2-7